Presented here are 4 T cell receptor beta chains from one specimen sequenced in a study of cytomegalovirus exposure and HLA in healthy donors. This PCR relied on a set of 60 Vbeta primers and 13 Jbeta primers. TCRdb's copy holds only in-frame clones and misses some; the assay was immunoSEQ multiplex PCR. This repertoire shows under 150,000 clones, 70% to 90% found once; its top ten account for under 6%. The material sequenced was PBMCs. These receptor sequences come from a middle-aged woman in good health and CMV-seropositive.

The CDR3 reads CASSLKTGGNYGYTF. CDR3 coding DNA: TGTGCCAGCAGCTTAAAGACAGGGGGGAACTATGGCTACACCTTC. V gene TRBV5-6 combines with J gene TRBJ1-2, with 9 bases fitting TRBD1. Unmatched junction bases numbered 4, after V lost 2 bases and J lost 2 bases. CDR1 and CDR2 (germline): SGHDT, YYEEEE. The CDR3 is 15 residues long.

V and J are TRBV4-3 and TRBJ2-4; TRBD2 matches at 7 bases. The germline CDR1 and CDR2 sequences are LGHNA and YSLEER. J lost 2 bases, V lost 0 bases, and 7 bases had no gene match. This CDR3 region has 17 residues. The CDR3 here is CASSQDLAGVTKNIQYF. DNA for the CDR3: TGCGCCAGCAGCCAAGATTTGGCGGGAGTGACCAAAAACATTCAGTACTTC.

This clone was seen a single time. The chain joins TRBV2 to TRBJ1-2; 10 bases are a match to TRBD1. After removal of 10 bases from V and 0 bases from J, the junction contained 8 bases not matched to a gene. The CDR3 loop spans 15 amino acids. The V gene's germline CDR1 is SNHLY and CDR2 FYNNEI. The chain's CDR3 is CAKFSGTGANYGYTF. As DNA, the CDR3 is TGTGCCAAATTTTCCGGGACAGGGGCTAACTATGGCTACACCTTC.

V and J are TRBV9 and TRBJ2-1; TRBD2 matches 10 bases. The CDR3 has 15 residues. Germline-derived CDR1 and CDR2 are SGDLS and YYNGEE. After removal of 3 bases from V and 2 bases from J, the junction contained 2 bases not matched to a gene. Here the CDR3 reads CASSALAGTYNEQFF. Here the CDR3 DNA reads TGTGCCAGCAGCGCACTAGCGGGGACCTACAATGAGCAGTTCTTC.